This T cell receptor beta chain was sequenced during a study of T cells after posttransplantation cyclophosphamide (dated by TCRdb to the mid-2010s). With respect to the entire study: T cell repertoire reconstitution was tracked by TRB sequencing after myeloablative bone marrow transplantation in which posttransplantation cyclophosphamide was used as GVHD prophylaxis. Public TRB sequences were checked against a database of over 3,500 sequences associated with responses to pathogens, tumor antigens, self-antigens and alloantigens. Because TRA and TRB clonality were tightly correlated in roughly 10 samples, subsequent TCR analyses were focused on TRB only. In 3 patients, up to 3 additional blood samples taken between 2 and 5.2 years after transplant also underwent TRB sequencing, as did pretransplant blood from a handful of patients. Blood from all 35 or so PTCy patients who had 1-year posttransplant specimens underwent TRB sequencing. Antigen receptor sequencing was done on samples from a few dozen PTCy-treated patients and from around 15 related bone marrow donors of those patients. Paper-wide results and their limitations: The TRB repertoires of T cells infiltrating skin or GI tract showed only limited overlap with the TRB repertoires of T cells in blood. Across 35 to 55 patients, TRB clonality was highly associated with recipient CMV seropositivity and CMV reactivation, and diversity in PTCy patients was similar to diversity in CNI/methotrexate controls. Donor-recipient similarity was low at 1-2 months but increased during the first year, and donor CD8+ memory clones often dominated later blood repertoires.

Genomic DNA was used for TRB sequencing, which was performed with the immunoSEQ assay at survey resolution or with the hsTCRB kit. Per the source publication's procedure: Initial read processing used immunoSEQ software, and repertoire analyses used the LymphoSeq R package. For each TRB dataset, clonality was calculated as 1 minus normalized Shannon entropy, and the Gini coefficient was computed as well. Phenotypes of unsorted samples were inferred by mapping TRB sequences from sorted subsets of the recipient or donor onto the same recipient's unsorted samples. The source is immuneACCESS, and TCRdb retained only in-frame sequences with V and J called. Part of the clones is not carried over; for the studies checked, unresolved V genes explain less than half of this, and the remainder is unexplained. V, J and clone size are those of that table, while D and trimming were read from the DNA. This sample gives about 47,000 clones in total; 94% of them show up just once. Jointly, the top ten make up about 3.1% of the sample.

Per the germline V gene, SGHTS is the CDR1 and YDEGEE is the CDR2. From cysteine to phenylalanine, the CDR3 is 15 amino acids long. Kept here is only the CDR3 DNA, which spans 45 bases and is read in frame from base 1. The V end gives up 2 bases and the J end 5 bases, leaving 6 bases in the junction not matched to a gene. Peripheral blood samples were provided by related bone marrow donors on the day of marrow donation. Peripheral blood and bone marrow mononuclear cells were isolated by Ficoll-Hypaque density centrifugation and were cryopreserved. In regard to this clone: Its cognate antigen has yet to be identified. Per-base qualities were not stored, and no clone one base away is much larger.

The sequenced sample was PBMCs. Recombination joined TRBV5-8 with TRBJ1-4; 7 junctional bases match TRBD1. This clonotype originated in a woman aged 30 to 39 in good health and a related stem cell transplant donor. The nucleotide sequence is given as TGTGCCAGCAGCTTAGGGACAGCCTTAAATGAAAAACTGTTTTTT. It is translated as CASSLGTALNEKLFF.